Presented here are 20 T cell receptor beta chains from one specimen sequenced in a study of T-cell memory formation after mild COVID-19. TCRdb re-called the 5' RACE reads with MiXCR, one entry per CDR3 protein. The sample yields 450,000 to 650,000 distinct CDR3 sequences, about a fifth seen once. Sequenced material: PBMCs or a T cell subset sorted from them (not recorded which). The receptor source for this set is an adult woman who had mild COVID-19 (a few samples of this study predate the infection). Cell type and time point are not known.

This chain links TRBV5-1 with TRBJ2-3, with TRBD2 identical over 15 bases. The V segment lost 1 base and the J segment 8 bases; nucleotides outside the gene matches: 8. The germline CDR1 and CDR2 sequences are SGHRS and YFSETQ. This CDR3 is 17 amino acids long. Written as DNA, the CDR3 is TGCGCCAGCAGCTTGACCGGACTAGCGGGGGGGCATGTTACGCAGTATTTT. Translated, it gives CASSLTGLAGGHVTQYF.

In this sample, this clonotype turned up a few times. The V call is TRBV5-1, the J call TRBJ2-2, with TRBD1 matching 7 bases. V shed 0 bases and J 3 bases; nucleotides not matched to a gene: 5. Germline V gene sequence: CDR1 SGHRS, CDR2 YFSETQ. CDR3 length: 16 residues. CDR3: CASSLARGSDTGELFF. The CDR3 DNA reads TGCGCCAGCAGCTTGGCCAGGGGGTCTGACACCGGGGAGCTGTTTTTT.

The V gene is TRBV7-9, the J gene TRBJ2-3; 8 nucleotides match TRBD2. The germline CDR1 and CDR2 sequences are SEHNR and FQNEAQ (reference sequence). The junction had 10 bases not matched to a gene; V was cut back by 2 bases and J by 6 bases. The CDR3 covers 16 residues. CDR3 coding DNA: TGTGCCAGCAGCTTAAGGCGCCAGCGGGGGACGGATACGCAGTATTTT. Protein sequence: CASSLRRQRGTDTQYF. The whole variable domain, filled in from reference TRBV7-9 and TRBJ2-3, reads DTGVSQNPRHKITKRGQNVTFRCDPISEHNRLYWYRQTLGQGPEFLTYFQNEAQLEKSRLLSDRFSAERPKGSFSTLEIQRTEQGDSAMYLCASSLRRQRGTDTQYFGPGTRLTVL.

This clonotype was seen a few times. One base away lies a much larger clone, so this may be a sequencing read error. This chain connects TRBV7-2 to TRBJ1-1, with D unresolved. V was pared by 2 bases and J by 0 bases, with 4 bases between. CDR3 length: 13 amino acids. Per the germline V gene, CDR1 is SGHTA and CDR2 is FQGNSA. CDR3 DNA: TGTGCCAGCAGCTTATTCATGAACACTGAAGCTTTCTTT. Translation gives CASSLFMNTEAFF.

This clonotype appeared a few times. The V call is TRBV6-2 or TRBV6-3, the J call TRBJ1-5, with D unresolved. V dropped 4 bases and J dropped 5 bases, with 9 bases sitting between them. Per germline, CDR1 MNHEY and CDR2 SVGEGT. The length of the CDR3 is 13 residues. This CDR3 reads CASSSLSYQPQHF. The CDR3 nucleotides read TGTGCCAGCAGTTCCCTCTCCTATCAGCCCCAGCATTTT.

The chain couples TRBV7-9 to TRBJ1-2, with D possibly being TRBD1 (5 bases). CDR3 size: 14 residues. Germline loops: CDR1 SEHNR, CDR2 FQNEAQ (reference sequence). V was shortened by 3 bases and J by 3 bases, with 11 bases between the two germline ends. The CDR3 loop is CASSFNTRDYGYTF. The CDR3, as DNA: TGTGCCAGCAGCTTTAACACCAGGGACTATGGCTACACCTTC.

This clonotype was seen a handful of times. This chain connects TRBV7-2 to TRBJ2-1; 7 nucleotides align to TRBD2. The CDR3 is made up of 16 amino acids. V lost 2 bases to trimming and J lost 0 bases; unmatched junction nucleotides: 4. In germline, CDR1 is SGHTA, CDR2 FQGNSA. The CDR3, as DNA: TGTGCCAGCAGCTTAACCGGGACTAACTCCTACAATGAGCAGTTCTTC. Translated: CASSLTGTNSYNEQFF.

The CDR3 sequence is CASSWSKGGTEAFF. As DNA, the CDR3 is TGCGCCAGCAGCTGGTCAAAGGGGGGCACTGAAGCTTTCTTT. This chain joins TRBV5-1 and TRBJ1-1; a possible D gene is TRBD1 (6 bases). Germline lookup yields CDR1 SGHRS and CDR2 YFSETQ. Trimming shortened V by 3 bases and J by 4 bases, and 13 bases separated the two germline ends. The CDR3 loop spans 14 amino acids. Supplemented by reference TRBV5-1 and TRBJ1-1, the full variable domain reads KAGVTQTPRYLIKTRGQQVTLSCSPISGHRSVSWYQQTPGQGLQFLFEYFSETQRNKGNFPGRFSGRQFSNSRSEMNVSTLELGDSALYLCASSWSKGGTEAFFGQGTRLTVV.

V is TRBV9 and J is TRBJ1-6; a possible D gene is TRBD1 (5 bases). This CDR3 is built from 16 residues. The V end lost 0 bases, the J end lost 7 bases, and 14 bases lay between the germline ends. Germline V gives CDR1 SGDLS, CDR2 YYNGEE. DNA of the CDR3: TGTGCCAGCAGCGTAGGTCCGGGGGTGACCAATTCACCCCTCCACTTT. It yields the protein CASSVGPGVTNSPLHF.

In its sample, this clonotype was seen a few times. This chain connects TRBV12-3 or TRBV12-4 to TRBJ2-3; 9 bases are shared with TRBD2. CDR3 length: 16 amino acids. V trimming: 8 bases; J trimming: 2 bases; junction bases outside the gene matches: 11. The CDR3 protein is CASVLGTSRITDTQYF. CDR3 sequence (DNA): TGTGCCAGCGTCCTCGGGACTAGCAGAATCACAGATACGCAGTATTTT.

The CDR3 spells CASSYSAKSNTEAFF. In DNA form, the CDR3 reads TGTGCCAGCAGTTACTCTGCGAAATCGAACACTGAAGCTTTCTTT. This chain connects TRBV6-5 to TRBJ1-1; D is undetermined. Per the germline V gene, CDR1 is MNHEY and CDR2 is SVGAGI. V was shortened by 0 bases and J by 1 base, with 9 bases between the two germline ends. The CDR3 extends over 15 amino acids.

The chain carries TRBV9 and TRBJ2-5; D remains ambiguous. The CDR3 spans 15 residues. V was clipped by 4 bases and J by 5 bases, with 18 bases between them. CDR1 is SGDLS and CDR2 is YYNGEE in the germline V gene. Written as DNA, the CDR3 is TGTGCCAGCAGCCCTAGGATTACTGCCCGGGAGACCCAGTACTTC. This gives the protein CASSPRITARETQYF.

The chain links TRBV29-1 to TRBJ1-5; TRBD1 might be the D (5 bases). Looked up from germline, CDR1 is SQVTM and CDR2 is ANQGSEA. The germline V and J ends were trimmed by 7 bases and 3 bases, with 10 bases remaining between them. This CDR3 is built from 12 residues. DNA for the CDR3: TGCAGCGCCACGACAGACAATCAGCCCCAGCATTTT. Protein: CSATTDNQPQHF.

This clonotype was seen ten or more times. The chain recombines TRBV5-1 with TRBJ2-7; no clear D gene. Trimming took off 0 bases at V and 2 bases at J, with 6 bases between the two ends. The CDR3 runs to 13 residues. Germline V gene lookup returns CDR1 SGHRS and CDR2 YFSETQ. The CDR3 nucleotides read TGCGCCAGCAGCTTGGATGCAACCTACGAGCAGTACTTC. It yields the protein CASSLDATYEQYF.

This clonotype was seen more than once but under ten times. This chain connects TRBV7-2 to TRBJ1-2, with a weak D call TRBD1 (5 bases). Between the trimmed V and J ends, which lost 3 bases and 0 bases, there was a span of 11 bases. The CDR3 runs 15 residues. CDR1 and CDR2 (germline): SGHTA, FQGNSA. In DNA form, the CDR3 reads TGTGCCAGCAGCTTGGCAGGGTTTGCTAACTATGGCTACACCTTC. Protein: CASSLAGFANYGYTF. The complete variable domain, with remaining parts taken from reference TRBV7-2 and TRBJ1-2, reads GAGVSQSPSNKVTEKGKDVELRCDPISGHTALYWYRQSLGQGLEFLIYFQGNSAPDKSGLPSDRFSAERTGGSVSTLTIQRTQQEDSAVYLCASSLAGFANYGYTFGSGTRLTVV.

CDR3 region: CASHSRDRATGEQYF. CDR3 sequence (DNA): TGTGCCAGCCACTCGCGGGACAGGGCGACGGGGGAGCAGTACTTC. The gene calls are TRBV19 and TRBJ2-7; TRBD1 matches at 9 bases. In germline, CDR1 is LNHDA, CDR2 SQIVND (reference sequence). Trimming at V came to 9 bases and at J to 7 bases, leaving 16 bases not matched to a gene. The CDR3 spans 15 residues. Full variable domain (remainder filled in from reference TRBV19 and TRBJ2-7): DGGITQSPKYLFRKEGQNVTLSCEQNLNHDAMYWYRQDPGQGLRLIYYSQIVNDFQKGDIAEGYSVSREKKESFPLTVTSAQKNPTAFYLCASHSRDRATGEQYFGPGTRLTVT.

This clonotype was observed a handful of times. V is TRBV30 and J is TRBJ2-6, with TRBD2 as a possible D gene (5 bases). V lost 3 bases, J lost 2 bases, and 17 bases lay in between. The CDR3 is 17 amino acids. Germline lookup yields CDR1 GTSNPN and CDR2 SVGIG (reference sequence). The CDR3, as DNA: TGTGCCTGGAGCCGGGATTCACCGCTACCTGGGGCCAACGTCCTGACTTTC. As protein: CAWSRDSPLPGANVLTF.

This clonotype came up a few times. The rearrangement joins TRBV11-1 to TRBJ2-1, with 8 bases matching TRBD2. Trimming at V came to 4 bases and at J to 1 base, leaving 9 bases not matched to a gene. The CDR3 totals 17 residues. Germline assignment: CDR1 SGHAT and CDR2 FQDESV (reference sequence). CDR3 in DNA: TGTGCCAGCAGCTCTTCAAGCGGGAGCTCTTCCTACAATGAGCAGTTCTTC. This sequence encodes CASSSSSGSSSYNEQFF.

As regards this clonotype: This sequence may be a read error, since a much larger clone differs from it by one base. The chain uses TRBV5-1 and TRBJ1-2; D is unresolved. V lost 0 bases and J lost 0, with 6 bases in between. This CDR3 has 14 amino acids. Germline V CDR1 and CDR2: SGHRS, YFSETQ. The CDR3 sequence is CASSLDSANYGYTF. For the CDR3, the DNA is TGCGCCAGCAGCTTGGACAGTGCTAACTATGGCTACACCTTC.

The rearrangement uses TRBV6-1 and TRBJ2-7; the match to TRBD1 covers 8 bases. Germline trimming cut 3 bases from V and 2 bases from J; bases unmatched to any gene: 9. CDR1 and CDR2 from the germline V gene are MNHNS and SASEGT. CDR3 size: 16 residues. CDR3 nucleotide sequence: TGTGCCAGCAGTGATGGCCGGGACAGGATACCCTACGAGCAGTACTTC. Residues: CASSDGRDRIPYEQYF.